Below are 5 T cell receptor beta chains sequenced from a single sample in a study of OX40 agonist ivuxolimab in advanced cancers. Repertoires were generated with immunoSEQ multiplex PCR, while TCRdb's copy carries only in-frame clones and drops some. The profile shows roughly 62,000 clones, around 84% of them singletons. Material: CD4+ or CD8+ T cells sorted from blood, obtained in a trial of the OX40 agonist ivuxolimab. These receptors all come from an adult with an advanced solid tumor such as melanoma, head and neck, liver or kidney cancer.

V and J are TRBV7-9 and TRBJ1-5; tentatively, D is TRBD1 (6 bases). The CDR3 length is 16 residues. CDR1 and CDR2 (germline): SEHNR, FQNEAQ (reference sequence). V lost 4 bases to trimming and J lost 1 base, with 14 bases between them. The CDR3 is CASSSGAGGSNQPQHF. The CDR3 DNA is TGTGCCAGCAGCTCGGGGGCCGGGGGCAGCAATCAGCCCCAGCATTTT.

This clone was seen once. This chain links TRBV10-3 with TRBJ2-3, with 12 nucleotides matching TRBD2. Germline V gene sequence: CDR1 ENHRY, CDR2 SYGVKD. The CDR3 consists of 18 residues. V lost 0 bases to trimming and J lost 6 bases; unmatched junction nucleotides: 10. The CDR3 reads CAISESTRLAGVRDTQYF. CDR3 nucleotides: TGTGCCATCAGTGAGTCGACTCGACTAGCGGGAGTTCGTGATACGCAGTATTTT.

This clone has just a few counts. The V call is TRBV5-6, the J call TRBJ2-3; D uncertain. Germline V gene sequence: CDR1 SGHDT, CDR2 YYEEEE. Trimming left V 1 base short and J 0 bases short, with 9 bases between. The CDR3 is 15 amino acids. The CDR3, as DNA: TGTGCCAGCAGCTTGTTACAGCTTAGCACAGATACGCAGTATTTT. Amino acids: CASSLLQLSTDTQYF.

The chain uses TRBV6-5 and TRBJ2-3; TRBD2 is a possible D gene (6 bases). Germline V gene sequence: CDR1 MNHEY, CDR2 SVGAGI. The CDR3 consists of 16 residues. V was cut by 8 bases and J by 2 bases, with 20 bases left in between. CDR3 DNA sequence: TGTGCCAGCCGTTCCCCGGGGGTCATCGCCACAGATACGCAGTATTTT. Protein sequence: CASRSPGVIATDTQYF.

This sequence joins TRBV5-4 and TRBJ2-5; D perhaps matches TRBD1 (5 bases). The V and J ends lost 2 bases and 5 bases respectively, with 10 bases between them. The CDR3 sequence is 13 residues long. Per germline, CDR1 SGHNT and CDR2 YYREEE (reference sequence). CDR3 loop: CASSLRGQETQYF. CDR3 sequence (DNA): TGTGCCAGCAGCTTAAGGGGCCAGGAGACCCAGTACTTC.